This section outlines one T cell receptor beta chain sequence together with its context. This clonotype showed up many times. Its specific antigen is unknown. Base-call qualities are not available, and no considerably larger clone is one nucleotide away. According to the study, the label for this sample's time point signals: patch test 3, about 24 weeks after DPC sensitization. The meaning of the sample's treatment or condition label: therapeutic diphenylcyclopropenone sensitization with weekly scalp DPC. At every patch-test visit, the blood draw took place before the patch test was put on. Eligible patients were aged 18 to 70, diagnosed with alopecia, deemed suitable for DPC therapy, and excluded if pregnant. Total RNA was isolated from unfractionated whole blood collected in Tempus Blood RNA tubes. This record comes from a study of human T cells and chemical hapten exposure listed by TCRdb under 2021. For the study in its entirety: For sensitization, 2% DPC in acetone was applied to a 2 cm by 2 cm area of upper inner arm skin. Most of the patients in the cohort were female, and the cohort covered alopecia areata with under or over 50% scalp involvement, alopecia totalis and alopecia universalis. Approximately 28 alopecia patients provided blood for TCR sequencing at one to four time points (pre-sensitization, 2, 6 and 24 weeks). Libraries were pooled for sequencing, and variation in per-sample TCR yields was attributed mainly to small differences in library volumes within the pool. Blood samples were taken from patients before sensitization (week 0) and at 2, 6 and about 24 weeks after DPC sensitization. Patch testing was done on the upper back using Finn chambers containing 0.01% DPC, and results were scored after 6 days according to International Contact Dermatitis Research Group standards. The study tracked peripheral blood TCR repertoire changes in vivo during primary and secondary sensitization to the hapten diphenylcyclopropenone (DPC) in alopecia patients. Throughout the study period of roughly 24 weeks, patients also received therapeutic DPC doses to the scalp every week.

The library relied on RACE. Instrument used: NextSeq 500. During library preparation, unique molecular identifiers were attached to individual cDNA molecules so that TCRs could be counted in a quantitative, reproducible way. From each blood RNA sample, both TCR alpha and TCR beta chains were sequenced. Concerning the study's data processing: The median number of TCRs per sample was approximately 98,000, ranging from about 20,000 to 750,000. V, J and CDR3 annotation of the TCR reads was performed with the Decombinator software suite. Every sample was subsampled to the same number of TCRs (28,000) for the PS versus PT1 abundance plots. TCRs were defined as expanded if absent before sensitization and observed at least eight times at the 2-week time point. TCRdb redid the processing of the public reads, applying fastp at Q25 and MiXCR, and retained in-frame beta chains. Each CDR3 protein appears once, grouped with its most common genes and DNA. Clone size and V and J calls follow TCRdb, not the original study. For this sample there are roughly 53,000 distinct CDR3 sequences; roughly 10% appear just once. The ten biggest clones cover about 15% of the sample.

The CDR3 runs 14 amino acids, cysteine and phenylalanine included. The only DNA kept is the CDR3, 42 bases in frame from the first base. CDR1 SEHNR and CDR2 FQNEAQ are derived from the germline V gene (reference sequence). Compared with germline, V lacks 5 bases and J lacks 9 bases; bases without a gene match: 10. Broader findings and caveats from the paper: Expanded TCRs formed significantly more large CDR3 similarity clusters than pre-sensitization or healthy control sets, consistent with antigen-driven responses. All patients had alopecia, a presumed autoimmune disease, so their immune response might differ from that of healthy individuals. DPC sensitization did not change the number of TCRs with a frequency above 1 in 1000, and there was no evidence of changes in global repertoire structure. Patch test score was positively correlated with the number of PT1 expanded TCRs, with significance at thresholds 8, 16 and 32 but not at 4. After repeated subsampling, changes were observed in the strength of the expansion versus patch-test correlation and in the threshold at which the correlation became significant.

The rearrangement combines TRBV7-9 with TRBJ2-3, with 8 bases aligning to TRBD2. The sequenced sample was whole blood, obtained in connection with sensitization to the hapten diphenylcyclopropenone (DPC). This clonotype was sampled from a woman between 40 and 50 years old with alopecia areata. Some clones in this sample may be carry-over from other donors' samples. The DNA sequence is TGTGCCAGCAGCCGCAGCGGGGGAAGTCAGACGCAGTATTTT. Its coded protein is CASSRSGGSQTQYF.